Shown below are 15 T cell receptor beta chains from a single sample sequenced in a study of Graves' ophthalmopathy and Graves' hyperthyroidism. TCR beta CDR3 regions were amplified from RNA transcripts. After a first-round RT-PCR with HTBI primers, a second-round multiplex PCR was run. TCRdb ran MiXCR on the multiplex PCR reads and lists one entry per CDR3 protein. This sample has roughly 420,000 distinct CDR3 sequences, with 21% found just once. Sequencing input: peripheral blood. The receptors here all came from a woman aged 18 to 35 with stable Graves' hyperthyroidism.

The rearrangement links TRBV6-4 to TRBJ1-1; 8 bases are shared with TRBD1. V trimming: 10 bases; J trimming: 10 bases; junction bases outside the gene matches: 11. The germline V gene has CDR1 MRHNA and CDR2 SNTAGT. This CDR3 contains 12 residues. DNA for the CDR3: TGTGCCACCCAGGGGGCAGCCGTCTTAGCTTTCTTT. The encoded protein is CATQGAAVLAFF.

This clonotype has ten or more counts. The V and J genes are TRBV29-1 and TRBJ2-7; TRBD1 matches 7 bases. J was trimmed by 1 base and V by 1 base; bases with no gene match: 13. Germline-derived CDR1 and CDR2 are SQVTM and ANQGSEA. CDR3 size: 17 residues. The CDR3 reads CSVEAPPLEQGSYEQYF. CDR3 nucleotide sequence: TGCAGCGTTGAAGCACCCCCTCTAGAACAGGGGTCCTACGAGCAGTACTTC.

The chain employs TRBV20-1 and TRBJ1-5; D is ambiguous. Looked up from germline, CDR1 is DFQATT and CDR2 is SNEGSKA (reference sequence). This CDR3 comprises 9 residues. Trimming pared 5 bases from V and 9 bases from J, leaving 5 bases between. CDR3 residues: CSAAWPQHF. DNA of the CDR3: TGCAGTGCTGCCTGGCCCCAGCATTTT.

This clonotype was counted ten times or more. The genes are TRBV29-1 and TRBJ2-7; D is perhaps TRBD1 or TRBD2 (6 bases each). V lost 8 bases and J lost 3, with 14 bases in between. Germline CDR1 and CDR2: SQVTM and ANQGSEA. The CDR3 runs 12 residues. CDR3 residues: CSFYEGGYEQYF. The CDR3 DNA sequence: TGCAGCTTCTATGAGGGGGGCTACGAGCAGTACTTC.

The genes are TRBV18 and TRBJ1-2; possible D gene TRBD1, 5 bases. Germline CDR1 KGHSH, CDR2 LQKENI. The CDR3 runs 14 residues. Trimming took 2 bases from V and 3 from J, leaving 10 bases between them. The CDR3 here is CASSPTGQDYGYTF. CDR3 DNA: TGTGCCAGCTCACCAACAGGACAAGACTATGGCTACACCTTC. Drawing the rest from reference TRBV18 and TRBJ1-2, the complete variable domain is NAGVMQNPRHLVRRRGQEARLRCSPMKGHSHVYWYRQLPEEGLKFMVYLQKENIIDESGMPKERFSAEFPKEGPSILRIQQVVRGDSAAYFCASSPTGQDYGYTFGSGTRLTVV.

This clonotype came up many times. The chain joins TRBV10-3 to TRBJ2-7, with TRBD1 matching 9 bases. V dropped 3 bases and J dropped 0; count of bases not matched to a gene: 12. Per the germline V gene, CDR1 is ENHRY and CDR2 is SYGVKD. The CDR3 covers 18 residues. The CDR3, as DNA: TGTGCCATCAGTGACCTTGGTTCGGGGACAGGGAACTCCTACGAGCAGTACTTC. Protein product: CAISDLGSGTGNSYEQYF.

In this sample, this clonotype turned up many times. The chain has TRBV27 and TRBJ2-2; 12 positions agree with TRBD2. V was pared by 5 bases and J by 7 bases, with 11 bases of the junction left unmatched. CDR1 and CDR2 from the germline V gene are MNHEY and SMNVEV (reference sequence). This CDR3 spans 17 amino acids. The CDR3 coding sequence is TGTGCCAGCAGTATAGGAGGACTAGCGGGATATGTCGGGGAGCTGTTTTTT. Its translation: CASSIGGLAGYVGELFF.

This clonotype was seen many times. The DNA for the CDR3 is TGTGCCAGCAGTAGCGGGAGGGCCGGGACCGGGGAGCTGTTTTTT. Protein: CASSSGRAGTGELFF. The J gene is TRBJ2-2, the V gene TRBV6-1; 10 bases are a match to TRBD2. V was pared by 5 bases and J by 5 bases, with 5 bases of the junction left unmatched. CDR3 length: 15 amino acids. Germline CDR1 is MNHNS and CDR2 is SASEGT.

This clonotype was recorded at least ten times. The chain carries TRBV6-1 and TRBJ1-2; 10 bases fit TRBD1. This CDR3 has 17 amino acids. The trim removed 4 bases at V and 3 bases at J, leaving 11 bases unmatched. From germline, CDR1 is MNHNS and CDR2 SASEGT. The CDR3 bases are TGTGCCAGCAGTGGTTTGACAGGGGGCGAGAGTGACTATGGCTACACCTTC. Translation gives CASSGLTGGESDYGYTF.

This clonotype was seen only a few times. The chain combines TRBV15 with TRBJ2-7; D might be TRBD2 (6 bases). Trimming cost V 3 bases and J 2 bases, with 8 bases left between them. Germline V gene lookup returns CDR1 LNHNV and CDR2 YYDKDF (reference sequence). There are 13 residues in the CDR3. Here the CDR3 DNA reads TGTGCCACCAGCAGGTGGAGGGCCTACGAGCAGTACTTC. It yields the protein CATSRWRAYEQYF.

This clonotype was recorded at least ten times. The CDR3 here is CASTPSRVEQYF. Here the CDR3 DNA reads TGTGCCAGCACCCCGTCCAGGGTCGAGCAGTACTTC. The chain combines TRBV6-1 with TRBJ2-7; a weak D match, TRBD1 (5 bases). CDR3 length: 12 residues. Trimming cost V 7 bases and J 6 bases, with 13 bases left between them. Germline V gene lookup returns CDR1 MNHNS and CDR2 SASEGT.

The V and J genes are TRBV6-5 and TRBJ1-6; D is unclear. V dropped 0 bases and J dropped 6 bases, with 9 bases sitting between them. Germline CDR1 reads MNHEY; CDR2 reads SVGAGI. The CDR3 is made up of 15 amino acids. In DNA, the CDR3 is TGTGCCAGCAGTTACTCGTCCAGAACTAATTCACCCCTCCACTTT. As protein: CASSYSSRTNSPLHF.

This clonotype was counted ten times or more. J is TRBJ2-5 and V is TRBV7-8; 11 bases line up with TRBD1. CDR3 length: 16 amino acids. J lost 2 bases, V lost 3 bases, and 5 bases had no gene match. The germline V gene encodes CDR1 SGHVS and CDR2 FQNEAQ. The CDR3 region has the DNA TGTGCCAGCAGCTTCCGGACAGGGGGCGGACAAGAGACCCAGTACTTC. Translation gives CASSFRTGGGQETQYF.

The genes are TRBV5-4 and TRBJ1-3, with 10 bases aligning to TRBD1. Germline V CDR1 and CDR2: SGHNT, YYREEE (reference sequence). The V and J ends lost 4 bases and 3 bases, in that order; junction bases with no gene match: 4. The CDR3 consists of 15 residues. The CDR3 here is CASSKTGGDGNTIYF. In nucleotides, the CDR3 is TGTGCCAGCAGCAAGACAGGGGGCGATGGAAACACCATATATTTT.

Comment on this clonotype: At one end, the junction sequence differs from germline, possibly due to a read error. The chain recombines TRBV6-1 with TRBJ1-5; D gene uncertain. The CDR3 has 14 residues. CDR1 is MNHNS and CDR2 is SASEGT in the germline V gene. CDR3 in amino acids: CASSAGRINRPQHF. In DNA form, the CDR3 reads TGTGCCAGCAGTGCAGGACGGATTAATCGGCCCCAGCATTTT.